The rows below give T cell receptor beta chains drawn from one sample of a study of CD4+ T cells in melanoma. Using immunoSEQ multiplex PCR, the repertoire was profiled, and TCRdb retains in-frame clones only, with some absent. Here the sample spans over 100,000 clones, 92% being singletons. Source material: peripheral blood. The receptors stem from a human donor with melanoma. The CDR3 runs from the conserved cysteine through the conserved F or W. Each record gives: clone size, D gene, V gene, J gene, CDR3 protein, CDR3 DNA. A D gene is named only where the DNA matches it firmly. Part of the rows lack a size; the others show once, few, many or a class for expanded clones.

few	TRBD1	TRBV5-1	TRBJ2-7	CASSRGQGRHEQYF	TGCGCCAGCAGCCGGGGACAGGGGAGACACGAGCAGTACTTC
few	TRBD1	TRBV5-1	TRBJ2-7	CASSWDREGQYF	TGCGCCAGCAGCTGGGACAGGGAAGGGCAGTACTTC
NA	NA	TRBV25-1	TRBJ2-7	CASSDLAYEQYF	TGTGCCAGCAGTGATCTAGCCTACGAGCAGTACTTC
NA	TRBD1	TRBV7-7	TRBJ2-5	CASSRGQWETQYF	TGTGCCAGCAGCCGGGGACAGTGGGAGACCCAGTACTTC
NA	TRBD1	TRBV15	TRBJ1-2	CATSRDPATGGYGYTF	TGTGCCACCAGCAGAGATCCGGCGACAGGGGGTTATGGCTACACCTTC
NA	NA	TRBV19	TRBJ2-3	CASSNPSGADTQYF	TGTGCCAGTAGTAACCCCTCGGGGGCGGATACGCAGTATTTT
once	NA	TRBV4-2	TRBJ1-2	CASSQDLRGEVNYGYTF	TGTGCCAGCAGCCAAGATTTAAGGGGCGAGGTTAACTATGGCTACACCTTC
NA	TRBD2	TRBV7-2	TRBJ2-7	CASSLRSGGEYEQYF	TGTGCCAGCAGCTTAAGGTCGGGGGGAGAATACGAGCAGTACTTC
NA	NA	TRBV5-4	TRBJ2-3	CASSLTNTDTQYF	TGTGCCAGCAGCCTTACCAACACAGATACGCAGTATTTT
NA	NA	TRBV5-1	TRBJ2-3	CASSFSGSTDTQYF	TGCGCCAGCAGTTTCAGCGGGAGCACAGATACGCAGTATTTT
NA	TRBD2	TRBV7-9	TRBJ2-1	CASSHRTSGANEQFF	TGTGCCAGCAGCCATAGGACTAGCGGAGCTAATGAGCAGTTCTTC
few	NA	TRBV11-3	TRBJ2-2	CASSLGAIGELFF	TGTGCCAGCAGCCTCGGGGCTATCGGGGAGCTGTTTTTT
NA	NA	TRBV6-1	TRBJ1-2	CASSDFDYGYTF	TGTGCCAGCAGTGACTTCGACTATGGCTACACCTTC
NA	TRBD2	TRBV5-1	TRBJ2-1	CASRPAGGSYNEQFF	TGCGCCAGCCGTCCTGCGGGGGGCTCCTACAATGAGCAGTTCTTC
NA	NA	TRBV19	TRBJ2-4	CASSSRGPKNIQYF	TGTGCCAGTAGCTCGAGGGGTCCCAAAAACATTCAGTACTTC
NA	NA	TRBV25-1	TRBJ2-3	CASSFGLSRGTQYF	TGTGCCAGCAGTTTCGGACTCAGTCGGGGGACGCAGTATTTT
NA	NA	TRBV7-2	TRBJ2-2	CASSFSTGELFF	TGTGCCAGCAGCTTTTCCACCGGGGAGCTGTTTTTT
NA	NA	TRBV7-2	TRBJ2-2	CASKQGQAGELFF	TGTGCCAGCAAACAGGGCCAGGCCGGGGAGCTGTTTTTT
NA	NA	TRBV11-3	TRBJ2-3	CASSLAPSTDTQYF	TGTGCCAGCAGCTTAGCCCCGAGCACAGATACGCAGTATTTT
NA	NA	TRBV11-1	TRBJ1-2	CASSHPNFNYGYTF	TGTGCCAGCAGCCACCCGAATTTTAACTATGGCTACACCTTC
NA	TRBD1	TRBV28	TRBJ2-5	CASSRSGTGGLETQYF	TGTGCCAGCAGTCGGTCTGGGACAGGGGGATTAGAGACCCAGTACTTC
NA	NA	TRBV11-2	TRBJ2-2	CASSLLGRGELFF	TGTGCCAGCAGCTTACTGGGGCGGGGGGAGCTGTTTTTT
NA	NA	TRBV28	TRBJ1-1	CAILGTEAFF	TGTGCAATCCTAGGCACTGAAGCTTTCTTT
NA	NA	TRBV5-1	TRBJ2-3	CASSLVDVASTDTQYF	TGCGCCAGCAGCTTGGTAGACGTAGCTAGCACAGATACGCAGTATTTT
NA	NA	TRBV18	TRBJ1-1	CASSPSAEMNTEAFF	TGTGCCAGCTCACCATCTGCAGAAATGAACACTGAAGCTTTCTTT
NA	TRBD1	TRBV5-1	TRBJ2-5	CASSTQMGQGQETQYF	TGCGCCAGCAGCACCCAGATGGGACAGGGTCAAGAGACCCAGTACTTC
NA	TRBD1	TRBV29-1	TRBJ2-1	CSAPTGANEQFF	TGCAGCGCTCCGACAGGGGCAAATGAGCAGTTCTTC
NA	TRBD2	TRBV5-1	TRBJ2-1	CASSRTSGTYNEQFF	TGCGCCAGCAGCCGGACTAGCGGAACCTACAATGAGCAGTTCTTC
NA	TRBD1	TRBV7-2	TRBJ1-2	CASSLLGTGESYGYTF	TGTGCCAGCAGCTTATTAGGTACAGGGGAAAGCTATGGCTACACCTTC
NA	TRBD2	TRBV15	TRBJ2-2	CATSRESGANTGELFF	TGTGCCACCAGCAGAGAAAGCGGGGCGAACACCGGGGAGCTGTTTTTT
NA	NA	TRBV28	TRBJ1-1	CASRDGVARVEAFF	TGTGCCAGCAGGGACGGGGTTGCGAGGGTGGAAGCTTTCTTT
NA	TRBD1	TRBV5-5	TRBJ1-5	CASSPRDREDQPQHF	TGTGCCAGCAGCCCGAGGGACAGGGAAGATCAGCCCCAGCATTTT
NA	TRBD1	TRBV27	TRBJ1-2	CASRDRGLHGYTF	TGTGCCAGCCGGGACAGGGGGCTCCATGGCTACACCTTC
NA	TRBD1	TRBV5-4	TRBJ2-3	CASSLPGQNTDTQYF	TGTGCCAGCAGCTTACCGGGACAGAACACAGATACGCAGTATTTT
NA	TRBD1	TRBV9	TRBJ2-7	CASSVGGGTGYNEQYF	TGTGCCAGCAGCGTGGGAGGTGGGACAGGGTATAACGAGCAGTACTTC
NA	NA	TRBV7-2	TRBJ1-5	CASSLITRAGVNQPQHF	TGTGCCAGCAGCTTAATAACCAGGGCGGGGGTAAATCAGCCCCAGCATTTT
NA	NA	TRBV5-6	TRBJ1-1	CASSLRGRRTEAFF	TGTGCCAGCAGCTTGAGAGGGCGGAGGACTGAAGCTTTCTTT
NA	NA	TRBV4-1	TRBJ2-7	CASSQALGAGESEQYF	TGCGCCAGCAGCCAAGCGCTCGGCGCGGGTGAGTCTGAGCAGTACTTC
NA	TRBD1	TRBV11-3	TRBJ1-5	CASSSGTAHSNQPQHF	TGTGCCAGCAGCTCGGGGACAGCCCATAGCAATCAGCCCCAGCATTTT
NA	TRBD2	TRBV6-1	TRBJ2-3	CASSDFTLAGGTDTQYF	TGTGCCAGCAGTGACTTTACACTAGCGGGGGGCACAGATACGCAGTATTTT
NA	NA	TRBV15	TRBJ2-2	CATSRVPGELFF	TGTGCCACCAGCAGAGTTCCCGGGGAGCTGTTTTTT
NA	TRBD1	TRBV18	TRBJ2-7	CASSLGTAQYEQYF	TGTGCCAGCTCACTCGGGACAGCACAGTACGAGCAGTACTTC
NA	TRBD2	TRBV11-1	TRBJ2-5	CASSPTGLEETQYF	TGTGCCAGCAGCCCTACCGGACTAGAAGAGACCCAGTACTTC
NA	NA	TRBV15	TRBJ2-1	CATSQEQFF	TGTGCCACCAGCCAGGAGCAGTTCTTC
NA	TRBD1	TRBV2	TRBJ2-5	CASSVLGTGQETQYF	TGTGCCAGCAGTGTTCTCGGGACAGGTCAAGAGACCCAGTACTTC
NA	TRBD1	TRBV7-2	TRBJ2-2	CASSYPTGGVTGELFF	TGTGCCAGCAGCTACCCGACAGGGGGGGTGACCGGGGAGCTGTTTTTT
NA	NA	TRBV5-1	TRBJ1-1	CASSFQMNTEAFF	TGCGCCAGCAGCTTTCAAATGAACACTGAAGCTTTCTTT